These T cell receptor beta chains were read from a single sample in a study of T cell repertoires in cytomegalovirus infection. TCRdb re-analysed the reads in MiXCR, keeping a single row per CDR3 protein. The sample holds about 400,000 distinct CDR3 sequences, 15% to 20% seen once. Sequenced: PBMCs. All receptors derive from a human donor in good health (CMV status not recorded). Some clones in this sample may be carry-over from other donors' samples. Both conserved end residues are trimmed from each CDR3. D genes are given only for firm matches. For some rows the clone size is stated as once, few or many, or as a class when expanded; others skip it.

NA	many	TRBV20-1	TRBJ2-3	SAKGLDTDTQY
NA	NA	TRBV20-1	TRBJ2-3	SAPALGGSDTQY
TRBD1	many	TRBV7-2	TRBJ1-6	ASSLGTGRRNSPLH
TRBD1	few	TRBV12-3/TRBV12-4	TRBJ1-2	ASASWDRAFHGYT
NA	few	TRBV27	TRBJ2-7	ASRIGGGPYEQY
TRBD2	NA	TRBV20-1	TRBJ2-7	SARISGGREQY
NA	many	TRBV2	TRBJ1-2	ASSDRIYYGYT
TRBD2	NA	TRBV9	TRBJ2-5	ASSPTSGVQETQY
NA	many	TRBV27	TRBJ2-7	ATRLDPYEQY
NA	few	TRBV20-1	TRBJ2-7	SARDSSRPRDEQY
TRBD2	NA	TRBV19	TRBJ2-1	ASSGTSGRAAYNEQF
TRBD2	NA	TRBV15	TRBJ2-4	ATSMRFGGGVLAKNIQY
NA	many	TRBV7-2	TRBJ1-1	ASSAQGRNTEAF
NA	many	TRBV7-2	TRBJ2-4	ASSLGGRKNIQY
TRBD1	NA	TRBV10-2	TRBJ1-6	ASRGTGDDSPLH
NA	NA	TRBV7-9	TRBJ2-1	ASSSKSRYNEQF